This entry features one T cell receptor beta chain sequence. Germline-derived CDR1 and CDR2 are SGHRS and YFSETQ. The CDR3 runs to 15 residues. The data were obtained in a study of cytomegalovirus exposure and HLA in healthy donors. The PCR was carried out with 60 Vbeta primers and 13 Jbeta primers. Repertoires were generated with immunoSEQ multiplex PCR, while TCRdb's copy carries only in-frame clones and drops some. The profile shows fewer than 70,000 clones, around 72% of them singletons. Healthy bone marrow donors made up the cohort. This sequence originates from a male donor in good health and CMV-seropositive. V and J are TRBV5-1 and TRBJ2-5; 9 bases fit TRBD2. The J call is uncertain, as TRBJ2-7 better fits the DNA end. What was sequenced was PBMCs. DNA for the CDR3: TGCGCCAGCAGCTTGGAAGGCGGGAGGGCCGGCGAGCAGTACTTC. Amino acid sequence: CASSLEGGRAGEQYF.